Described below is a single T cell receptor beta chain sequence and its context. The study left out patients who had uncontrolled infection, other autoimmune disease, pregnancy or lactation. Each diagnosis drew on symptoms, thyroxine, TRAb, thyroid ultrasound and orbital computed tomography findings. The authors obtained PBMCs from roughly 10 ml of fresh peripheral blood. This specimen comes from a study of T cells in Graves' hyperthyroidism and ophthalmopathy. Amplified TCR beta CDR3 regions came from RNA transcripts. Carried out on the TCR CDR3, a first-round RT-PCR used the HTBI primer set. MiXCR, run by TCRdb on the multiplex PCR reads, gives a single entry per CDR3 protein. The table shows 450,000 to 600,000 distinct CDR3 sequences, with just under 20% occurring only once. Trimming cost V 5 bases and J 1 base; bases outside gene matches: 10. There are 17 residues in the CDR3. CDR1 and CDR2 (germline): LNHDA, SQIVND (reference sequence).

Material: blood. The clonotype was recovered from a man between 35 and 55 years old with Graves' ophthalmopathy. The V gene is TRBV19, the J gene TRBJ1-5; 8 nucleotides match TRBD1. CDR3 in amino acids: CASSWGQGASSNQPQHF. The CDR3 DNA is TGTGCCAGTAGTTGGGGCCAGGGGGCTTCAAGCAATCAGCCCCAGCATTTT.